The rows below give T cell receptor beta chains drawn from one sample of a study of monozygotic twins with inflammatory bowel disease. TCRdb reprocessed the 5' RACE reads and keeps a single row for each CDR3 protein, giving no DNA. The sample has approximately 330,000 distinct CDR3 sequences. The source material was blood. The receptors were gathered from a human donor with ulcerative colitis or Crohn's disease, or a healthy co-twin of an affected twin (not recorded which). Each CDR3 is given with its conserved first and last residue. Each record gives: V gene, J gene, CDR3 protein.

V gene: TRBV5-1; J gene: TRBJ2-7; CDR3 protein: CASSNQDEQYF
V gene: TRBV28; J gene: TRBJ1-6; CDR3 protein: CASSLPAWTNSPLHF
V gene: TRBV5-1; J gene: TRBJ1-1; CDR3 protein: CASSVTGFNTEAFF
V gene: TRBV4-1; J gene: TRBJ2-7; CDR3 protein: CASSLDPGGTYYEQYF
V gene: TRBV20-1; J gene: TRBJ2-1; CDR3 protein: CSASGTSGGKLYNEQFF
V gene: TRBV5-1; J gene: TRBJ2-7; CDR3 protein: CASSLRGSGYEQYF
V gene: TRBV6-1; J gene: TRBJ1-1; CDR3 protein: CASTQYRGNTEAFF
V gene: TRBV6-1; J gene: TRBJ2-7; CDR3 protein: CASSEPTSYEQYF
V gene: TRBV19; J gene: TRBJ2-7; CDR3 protein: CASSIRLAGSYEQYF
V gene: TRBV27; J gene: TRBJ1-5; CDR3 protein: CASSLDFRAYQPQHF
V gene: TRBV5-4; J gene: TRBJ2-2; CDR3 protein: CASSKIQGADTGELFF
V gene: TRBV7-9; J gene: TRBJ2-2; CDR3 protein: CASMGLRNPGGELFF
V gene: TRBV20-1; J gene: TRBJ1-5; CDR3 protein: CSAQTDRVPYSNQPQHF
V gene: TRBV7-8; J gene: TRBJ2-1; CDR3 protein: CASSLGVRGRSYNEQFF
V gene: TRBV10-3; J gene: TRBJ1-4; CDR3 protein: CAISDAQGFNEKLFF
V gene: TRBV5-5; J gene: TRBJ2-1; CDR3 protein: CASMRLATSSYNEQFF
V gene: TRBV12-3/TRBV12-4; J gene: TRBJ1-6; CDR3 protein: CASSSGLVSPLHF
V gene: TRBV7-2; J gene: TRBJ2-6; CDR3 protein: CASEAGAGIGANVLTF
V gene: TRBV5-1; J gene: TRBJ2-5; CDR3 protein: CASSFIGTSGETQYF
V gene: TRBV7-2; J gene: TRBJ2-5; CDR3 protein: CASSLGQGPQETQYF
V gene: TRBV7-3; J gene: TRBJ2-5; CDR3 protein: CASSVSGQRGTQYF
V gene: TRBV10-3; J gene: TRBJ2-4; CDR3 protein: CAISEALSAKNIQYF
V gene: TRBV3-1; J gene: TRBJ1-2; CDR3 protein: CASSTGGRYGYTF
V gene: TRBV19; J gene: TRBJ2-7; CDR3 protein: CASSIDRYREQYF
V gene: TRBV28; J gene: TRBJ1-1; CDR3 protein: CASRGTMNTEAFF
V gene: TRBV6-5; J gene: TRBJ2-7; CDR3 protein: CASSFGTVRSYEQYF